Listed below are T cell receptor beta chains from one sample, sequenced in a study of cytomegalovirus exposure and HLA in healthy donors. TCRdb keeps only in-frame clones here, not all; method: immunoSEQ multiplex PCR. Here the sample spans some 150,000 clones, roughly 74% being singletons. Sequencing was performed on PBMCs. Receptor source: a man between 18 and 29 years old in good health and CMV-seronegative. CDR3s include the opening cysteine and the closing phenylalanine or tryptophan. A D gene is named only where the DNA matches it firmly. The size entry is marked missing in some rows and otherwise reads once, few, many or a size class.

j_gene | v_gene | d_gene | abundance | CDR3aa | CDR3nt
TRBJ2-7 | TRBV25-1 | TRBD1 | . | CASSDSTGGKHEQYF | TGTGCCAGCAGTGATAGCACAGGGGGCAAACACGAGCAGTACTTC
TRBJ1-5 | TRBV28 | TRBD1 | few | CASATGGNQPQHF | TGTGCCAGCGCAACAGGGGGAAATCAGCCCCAGCATTTT
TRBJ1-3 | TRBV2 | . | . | CASSEARGRGVSGNTIYF | TGTGCCAGCAGTGAAGCGCGGGGACGAGGGGTCTCTGGAAACACCATATATTTT
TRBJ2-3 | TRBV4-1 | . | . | CASTEDRGGRGTDTQYF | TGCGCCAGCACCGAAGACAGGGGAGGGAGGGGCACAGATACGCAGTATTTT
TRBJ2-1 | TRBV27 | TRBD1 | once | CASRLMTGSKEQFF | TGTGCCAGCAGACTCATGACAGGGTCCAAAGAGCAGTTCTTC
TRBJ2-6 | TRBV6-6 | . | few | CAASGSNSGANVLTF | TGTGCCGCCTCCGGGTCGAACTCTGGGGCCAACGTCCTGACTTTC
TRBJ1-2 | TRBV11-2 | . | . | CASSSIRFRYGYTF | TGTGCCAGCAGTTCCATTCGGTTCCGCTATGGCTACACCTTC
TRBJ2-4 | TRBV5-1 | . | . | CASSLADGGPRSSQYF | TGCGCCAGCAGCTTGGCGGACGGGGGACCCCGGAGCAGTCAGTACTTC
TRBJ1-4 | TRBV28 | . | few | CATQRGGAYEKLFF | TGTGCCACCCAGAGAGGGGGGGCTTATGAAAAACTGTTTTTT
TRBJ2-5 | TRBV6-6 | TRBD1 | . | CASSPNRGETQYF | TGTGCCAGCAGCCCCAACAGGGGGGAGACCCAGTACTTC